The 10 T cell receptor beta chains given below trace back to one sample, sequenced in a study of shared clonotypes between healthy human individuals. Sequencing was performed with immunoSEQ multiplex PCR; in TCRdb, only in-frame clones are kept and a portion is missing. The sample has fewer than 600,000 clones, about four fifths seen once. Sample: PBMCs. The receptors come from a woman aged 40 to 50 in good health. Some clones in this sample may be carry-over from other donors' samples.

This clone was counted many times. The J gene is TRBJ2-6, the V gene TRBV5-1; D is undetermined. Germline loops: CDR1 SGHRS, CDR2 YFSETQ. This CDR3 region has 14 residues. V was cut by 9 bases and J by 1 base, with 11 bases left in between. The DNA for the CDR3 is TGCGCCACCACTGAGAGGTCTGGGGCCAACGTCCTGACTTTC. Translation: CATTERSGANVLTF.

The chain couples TRBV30 to TRBJ1-2; D gene unclear. The CDR3 runs 12 residues. Per the germline V gene, CDR1 is GTSNPN and CDR2 is SVGIG (reference sequence). Deletions cut 3 bases from V and 4 bases from J, with 9 bases between. Here the CDR3 reads CAWSAGIYGYTF. CDR3 DNA: TGTGCCTGGAGCGCAGGAATCTATGGCTACACCTTC.

The rearrangement joins TRBV5-1 to TRBJ2-5, with D possibly being TRBD2 (6 bases). With 3 bases removed from V and 5 bases from J, the gap between germline ends came to 17 bases. Germline CDR1 reads SGHRS; CDR2 reads YFSETQ. This CDR3 is built from 15 residues. CDR3 region: CASSWLGGIGETQYF. The DNA of the CDR3 is TGCGCCAGCAGCTGGCTTGGGGGGATAGGGGAGACCCAGTACTTC.

The chain combines TRBV30 with TRBJ1-3; 7 nucleotides line up with TRBD1. Trimming removed 7 bases from V and 4 bases from J; junction bases left unmatched: 7. This CDR3 contains 13 residues. The germline V gene has CDR1 GTSNPN and CDR2 SVGIG (reference sequence). The CDR3 region is CAYQQTGGNTIYF. The CDR3 DNA follows: TGTGCCTACCAACAGACAGGGGGAAACACCATATATTTT.

This chain uses TRBV2 with TRBJ1-1, with a tentative D call TRBD1 (5 bases). The length of the CDR3 is 13 residues. Per the germline V gene, CDR1 is SNHLY and CDR2 is FYNNEI. The V end was cut by 7 bases, the J end by 12 bases, with 21 bases between. CDR3 residues: CASNYGGGTRTFF. The CDR3, as DNA: TGTGCCAGCAATTATGGGGGGGGTACTCGGACTTTCTTT. The variable domain in full, completed from reference TRBV2 and TRBJ1-1, reads EPEVTQTPSHQVTQMGQEVILRCVPISNHLYFYWYRQILGQKVEFLVSFYNNEISEKSEIFDDQFSVERPDGSNFTLKIRSTKLEDSAMYFCASNYGGGTRTFFGQGTRLTVV.

The chain is built from TRBV6-6 and TRBJ1-1; a weak D match, TRBD1 (6 bases). V lost 5 bases, J lost 2 bases, and 9 bases lay in between. Germline loops: CDR1 MNHNY, CDR2 SVGAGI (reference sequence). This CDR3 is built from 13 residues. CDR3 sequence: CASSPGTNTEAFF. Here the CDR3 DNA reads TGTGCCAGCAGTCCTGGGACAAACACTGAAGCTTTCTTT.

Here the CDR3 reads CSVGSLGFTDTQYF. The CDR3 nucleotides are TGCAGCGTTGGTTCCCTGGGCTTCACAGATACGCAGTATTTT. This chain connects TRBV29-1 to TRBJ2-3, with no clear D. CDR3 length: 14 amino acids. Germline CDR1 is SQVTM and CDR2 is ANQGSEA. The V and J ends lost 4 bases and 2 bases respectively, with 13 bases between them.

The chain uses TRBV7-2 and TRBJ1-3; D remains ambiguous. Germline V gene sequence: CDR1 SGHTA, CDR2 FQGNSA. V lost 5 bases, J lost 2 bases, and 7 bases lay in between. The CDR3 runs to 13 residues. CDR3 nucleotides: TGTGCCAGCAGCGCGGCGGCTGGAAACACCATATATTTT. Protein: CASSAAAGNTIYF.

V is TRBV19 and J is TRBJ2-5; a possible D gene is TRBD2 (5 bases). Germline V CDR1 and CDR2: LNHDA, SQIVND (reference sequence). Between the trimmed V and J ends, which lost 4 bases and 2 bases, there was a span of 8 bases. The CDR3 contains 13 residues. As DNA, the CDR3 is TGTGCCAGTAGTAGAGGGCTGCAAGAGACCCAGTACTTC. It specifies CASSRGLQETQYF.

Only a few counts were recorded for this clone. This chain connects TRBV2 to TRBJ1-1; D is possibly TRBD1 (5 bases). Germline CDR1 is SNHLY and CDR2 is FYNNEI. V was shortened by 0 bases and J by 5 bases, with 13 bases between the two germline ends. This CDR3 is built from 15 residues. CDR3 sequence: CASSEARGGGTEAFF. As DNA, the CDR3 is TGTGCCAGCAGTGAAGCGCGGGGGGGTGGAACTGAAGCTTTCTTT.